A single sample gave rise to the 15 T cell receptor beta chains below, sequenced in a study of T cells in Graves' hyperthyroidism and ophthalmopathy. RNA transcripts were the template for amplifying TCR beta CDR3 regions. TCR CDR3 regions were first amplified by RT-PCR with HTBI primers. From the multiplex PCR reads, TCRdb called clonotypes with MiXCR, one entry per CDR3 protein. The top ten clones hold less than 8% of a sample with around 280,000 distinct CDR3 sequences, approximately 13% of them seen once. Material: blood. The receptors come from a woman in her 40s with Graves' hyperthyroidism.

This clonotype has at least ten counts. V gene TRBV7-9 combines with J gene TRBJ1-2, with 7 bases matching TRBD1. The J segment lost 2 bases and the V segment lost 0 bases, leaving 6 bases of the junction unmatched. The germline CDR1 and CDR2 sequences are SEHNR and FQNEAQ (reference sequence). The CDR3 contains 16 residues. The CDR3 loop is CASSLAGDSENYGYTF. CDR3 DNA sequence: TGTGCCAGCAGCTTAGCGGGGGACAGCGAAAACTATGGCTACACCTTC. Drawing the rest from reference TRBV7-9 and TRBJ1-2, the complete variable domain is DTGVSQNPRHKITKRGQNVTFRCDPISEHNRLYWYRQTLGQGPEFLTYFQNEAQLEKSRLLSDRFSAERPKGSFSTLEIQRTEQGDSAMYLCASSLAGDSENYGYTFGSGTRLTVV.

This clonotype showed up many times. The chain is built from TRBV29-1 and TRBJ2-1; 7 bases are a match to TRBD2. CDR1 and CDR2 from the germline V gene are SQVTM and ANQGSEA. This CDR3 region has 14 residues. Trimming removed 4 bases from V and 4 bases from J; junction bases left unmatched: 7. This CDR3 is CSVVEAGDYNEQFF. The CDR3 nucleotides read TGCAGCGTTGTGGAGGCGGGAGATTACAATGAGCAGTTCTTC.

This sequence joins TRBV27 and TRBJ2-2; tentatively, D is TRBD2 (5 bases). The CDR3 extends over 15 amino acids. Germline V CDR1 and CDR2: MNHEY, SMNVEV (reference sequence). Trimming pared 3 bases from V and 3 bases from J, leaving 11 bases between. CDR3 region: CASSLGRHHTGELFF. DNA of the CDR3: TGTGCCAGCAGTTTGGGGAGACACCACACCGGGGAGCTGTTTTTT.

This clonotype has more than one count but fewer than ten. The V gene is TRBV15, the J gene TRBJ2-5; unclear D gene. From germline, CDR1 is LNHNV and CDR2 YYDKDF (reference sequence). The CDR3 is made up of 14 amino acids. With 0 bases removed from V and 4 bases from J, the gap between germline ends came to 9 bases. The CDR3 loop is CATSRDFRAETQYF. The CDR3 coding sequence is TGTGCCACCAGCAGAGATTTCAGAGCAGAGACCCAGTACTTC.

This clonotype has a handful of counts. The junction does not match germline at one end; this may be a read error. The chain joins TRBV29-1 to TRBJ1-3; D not certain. The CDR3 totals 13 residues. Germline CDR1 SQVTM, CDR2 ANQGSEA. The CDR3 spells CSVFDMGGNTTYF. The CDR3 bases are TGCAGCGTCTTCGACATGGGCGGAAACACCACATATTTT. The full variable domain, in which reference TRBV29-1 and TRBJ1-3 provide the parts outside the CDR3, is SAVISQKPSRDICQRGTSLTIQCQVDSQVTMMFWYRQQPGQSLTLIATANQGSEATYESGFVIDKFPISRPNLTFSTLTVSNMSPEDSSIYLCSVFDMGGNTTYFGEGSWLTVV.

The table lists this clonotype with many counts. This rearrangement joins TRBV5-1 to TRBJ1-5; TRBD1 might be the D (5 bases). CDR1 and CDR2 (germline): SGHRS, YFSETQ. The CDR3 consists of 15 residues. The V gene lost 4 bases and the J gene lost 1 base, with 12 bases spanning the gap. CDR3 DNA: TGCGCCAGCAGCCCCGAGTGGGGGAGCAATCAGCCCCAGCATTTT. It codes for CASSPEWGSNQPQHF.

The table lists this clonotype with many counts. J is TRBJ2-7 and V is TRBV12-5; tentative D call: TRBD1 (6 bases). This CDR3 has 15 residues. V gave up 3 bases and J gave up 2 bases, with 14 bases separating them. Germline V CDR1 and CDR2: LGHNT, FRNRAP. DNA for the CDR3: TGTGCTAGTGGTTTTCCGGGACACAAAGCCTACGAGCAGTACTTC. Translation: CASGFPGHKAYEQYF.

The rearrangement joins TRBV20-1 to TRBJ2-3; tentative D call: TRBD1 (6 bases). V shed 7 bases and J shed 2 bases, with 13 bases lying between them. Germline CDR1 reads DFQATT; CDR2 reads SNEGSKA (reference sequence). The CDR3 totals 13 residues. The chain's CDR3 is CSVYQGSTDTQYF. CDR3 DNA: TGCAGTGTTTATCAGGGGTCCACAGATACGCAGTATTTT.

J is TRBJ1-6 and V is TRBV15, with 9 bases matching TRBD1. The CDR3 has 15 residues. CDR1 and CDR2 from the germline V gene are LNHNV and YYDKDF (reference sequence). Trimming at V came to 3 bases and at J to 9 bases, leaving 6 bases not matched to a gene. The CDR3 loop is CATSSMDRGSSPLHF. CDR3 DNA sequence: TGTGCCACCAGCAGCATGGACAGGGGTTCTTCACCCCTCCACTTT.

V usage is TRBV7-9 and J usage is TRBJ1-3; D is possibly TRBD1 (5 bases). Deletions cut 5 bases from V and 6 bases from J, with 11 bases between. The CDR3 is 13 amino acids. The V gene's germline CDR1 is SEHNR and CDR2 FQNEAQ (reference sequence). CDR3 in amino acids: CASSPGTANTIYF. The CDR3 DNA reads as TGTGCCAGCAGCCCGGGGACTGCAAACACCATATATTTT. Complete variable domain (other parts from reference TRBV7-9 and TRBJ1-3): DTGVSQNPRHKITKRGQNVTFRCDPISEHNRLYWYRQTLGQGPEFLTYFQNEAQLEKSRLLSDRFSAERPKGSFSTLEIQRTEQGDSAMYLCASSPGTANTIYFGEGSWLTVV.

This clonotype has a count of ten or more. The genes are TRBV2 and TRBJ2-5, with TRBD1 as a possible D gene (6 bases). Looked up from germline, CDR1 is SNHLY and CDR2 is FYNNEI. This CDR3 has 14 amino acids. The V end was cut by 7 bases, the J end by 5 bases, with 17 bases between. Here the CDR3 DNA reads TGTGCCAGCATTCCACAGGGAATCGGGGAGACCCAGTACTTC. Encoded protein: CASIPQGIGETQYF.

This clonotype was seen a handful of times. The chain has TRBV11-2 and TRBJ2-2, with unresolved D. Germline values: CDR1 SGHAT, CDR2 FQNNGV. The CDR3 sequence is 13 residues long. V lost 5 bases to trimming and J lost 6 bases, with 10 bases between them. CDR3 region: CASSVKGAGELFF. The CDR3 DNA reads TGTGCCAGCAGCGTGAAAGGAGCCGGGGAGCTGTTTTTT.

This clonotype was seen at least ten times. The chain uses TRBV20-1 and TRBJ1-1, with TRBD1 identical over 11 bases. Germline V gene lookup returns CDR1 DFQATT and CDR2 SNEGSKA (reference sequence). The CDR3 totals 14 residues. Trimming cost V 4 bases and J 8 bases; bases outside gene matches: 9. CDR3 in amino acids: CSATRGTGGGEAFF. In nucleotides, the CDR3 is TGCAGTGCTACTCGTGGGACAGGGGGTGGAGAAGCTTTCTTT.

This clonotype showed up many times. V gene TRBV3-1 combines with J gene TRBJ2-1; D possibly corresponds to TRBD1 (5 bases). The V end lost 2 bases, the J end lost 4 bases, and 9 bases lay between the germline ends. The CDR3 loop spans 14 amino acids. The germline V gene encodes CDR1 LGHDT and CDR2 YNNKEL (reference sequence). CDR3 DNA sequence: TGTGCCAGCAGCCAACGGACACCTTACAATGAGCAGTTCTTC. This translates into CASSQRTPYNEQFF.

In its sample, this clonotype was seen many times. This chain links TRBV7-9 with TRBJ2-1, with 11 nucleotides matching TRBD2. This CDR3 spans 15 amino acids. Germline-derived CDR1 and CDR2 are SEHNR and FQNEAQ (reference sequence). V shed 2 bases and J 7 bases; nucleotides not matched to a gene: 4. DNA for the CDR3: TGTGCCAGCAGCTTAATACTAGCGGGAGTGAATGAGCAGTTCTTC. Protein product: CASSLILAGVNEQFF.